One sample yielded the 5 T cell receptor delta chains listed below, sequenced in a study of delta chains in infants with herpesvirus infections. Reverse transcription of PBMC RNA used primers specific for the gamma and delta chains. TCRdb re-analyzed the RT-PCR reads via CATT. The sample gives more than 1,300 delta-chain clones, approximately 35% of which show up once; less than 25% is in the top ten. Source: peripheral blood, taken at time point 1 of longitudinal follow-up. These receptor sequences come from a human donor who was a Ugandan infant, either HIV-exposed or HIV-unexposed (not recorded which).

Sample share makes this clone medium-sized (0.01 to 0.1%). The chain recombines TRDV1 with TRDJ1; D is unresolved. Germline V gene data show CDR1 as TSWWSYY and CDR2 as QGS. Trimming removed 0 bases from V and 8 bases from J, with 13 bases in between. This CDR3 spans 14 amino acids. CDR3 protein: CALGELVSVGKLIF. The CDR3, as DNA: TGTGCTCTTGGGGAACTAGTCAGCGTCGGAAAACTCATCTTT.

As for this clone: This clone may be a read error of a much larger clone one base away. V gene TRDV1 combines with J gene TRDJ1; TRDD3 matches at 10 bases. Trimming cost V 4 bases and J 5 bases; bases outside gene matches: 1. CDR3 length: 13 amino acids. Germline CDR1 is TSWWSYY and CDR2 is QGS. Here the CDR3 DNA reads TGTGCTCTTGGGGGACTGGGGGATGATAAACTCATCTTT. Its translation: CALGGLGDDKLIF.

By proportion, this clone is medium-sized. The chain recombines TRDV2 with TRDJ4, with TRDD3 identical over 7 bases. CDR1 GEAIGNYY and CDR2 EKD come from the germline V gene. Trimming took 0 bases from V and 7 from J; bases not matched to a gene: 7. The CDR3 runs to 13 residues. The CDR3 region has the DNA TGTGCCTGTGACACCCGACTGGGGAGGCTCCTGATCTTT. Translation gives CACDTRLGRLLIF.

By share, this clone counts as medium-sized (0.01 to 0.1%). V is TRDV2 and J is TRDJ3; D not certain. Trimming removed 0 bases at V and 2 bases at J, with 13 bases between. Germline V gene data show CDR1 as GEAIGNYY and CDR2 as EKD. This CDR3 has 18 amino acids. CDR3 sequence: CACDTGSGRTWDTRQMFF. The CDR3 DNA follows: TGTGCCTGTGACACCGGTTCTGGAAGGACCTGGGACACCCGACAGATGTTTTTC.

In this sample, this clone is medium-sized. This sequence joins TRDV1 and TRDJ1, with TRDD3 matching 8 bases. J was trimmed by 2 bases and V by 0 bases; bases with no gene match: 11. CDR1 TSWWSYY and CDR2 QGS come from the germline V gene. This CDR3 spans 18 amino acids. CDR3 in DNA: TGTGCTCTTGGGGAACTAACCGGCTGGGGGAGCAGGACCGATAAACTCATCTTT. It encodes CALGELTGWGSRTDKLIF.